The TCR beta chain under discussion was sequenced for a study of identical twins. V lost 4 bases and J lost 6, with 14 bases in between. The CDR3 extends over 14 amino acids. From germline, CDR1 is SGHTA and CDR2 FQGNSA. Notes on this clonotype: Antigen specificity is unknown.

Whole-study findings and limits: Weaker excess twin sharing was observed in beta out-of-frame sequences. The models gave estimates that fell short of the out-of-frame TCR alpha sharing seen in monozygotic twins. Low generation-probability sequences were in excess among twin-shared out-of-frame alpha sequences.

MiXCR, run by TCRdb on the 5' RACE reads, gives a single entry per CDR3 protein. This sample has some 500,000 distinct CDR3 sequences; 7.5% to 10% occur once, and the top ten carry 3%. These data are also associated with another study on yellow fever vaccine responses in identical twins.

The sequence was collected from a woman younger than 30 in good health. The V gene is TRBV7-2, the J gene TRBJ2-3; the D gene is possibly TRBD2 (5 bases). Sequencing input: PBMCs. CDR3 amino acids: CASSSGLALDTQYF. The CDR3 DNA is TGTGCCAGCAGCTCAGGACTGGCCTTGGATACGCAGTATTTT.